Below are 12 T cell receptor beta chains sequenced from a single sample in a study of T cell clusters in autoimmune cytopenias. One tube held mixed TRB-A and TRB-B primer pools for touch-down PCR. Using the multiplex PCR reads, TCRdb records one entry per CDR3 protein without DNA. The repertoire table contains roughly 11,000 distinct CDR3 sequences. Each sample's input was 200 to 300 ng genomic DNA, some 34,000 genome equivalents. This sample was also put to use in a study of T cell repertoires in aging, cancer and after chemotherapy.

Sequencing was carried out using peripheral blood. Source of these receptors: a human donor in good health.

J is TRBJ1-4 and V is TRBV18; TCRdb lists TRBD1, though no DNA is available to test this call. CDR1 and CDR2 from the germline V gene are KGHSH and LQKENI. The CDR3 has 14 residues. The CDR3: CASSHRTGTEKLFF.

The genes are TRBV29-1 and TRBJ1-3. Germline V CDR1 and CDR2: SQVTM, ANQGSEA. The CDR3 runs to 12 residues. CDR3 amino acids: CSGTDSGNTIYF.

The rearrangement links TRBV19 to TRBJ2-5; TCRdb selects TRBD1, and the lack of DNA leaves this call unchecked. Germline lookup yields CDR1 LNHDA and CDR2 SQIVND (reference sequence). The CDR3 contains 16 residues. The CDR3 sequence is CASSGLKQGAWETQYF.

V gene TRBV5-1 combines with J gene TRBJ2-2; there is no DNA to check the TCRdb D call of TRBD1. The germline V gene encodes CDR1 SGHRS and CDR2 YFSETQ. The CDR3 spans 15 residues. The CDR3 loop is CASSLPGGNTGELFF.

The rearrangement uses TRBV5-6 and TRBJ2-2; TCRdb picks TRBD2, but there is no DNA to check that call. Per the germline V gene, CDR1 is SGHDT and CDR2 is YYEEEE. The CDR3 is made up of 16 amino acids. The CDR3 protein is CASSTGLAGYTGELFF. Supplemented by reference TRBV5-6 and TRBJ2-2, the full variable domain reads DAGVTQSPTHLIKTRGQQVTLRCSPKSGHDTVSWYQQALGQGPQFIFQYYEEEERQRGNFPDRFSGHQFPNYSSELNVNALLLGDSALYLCASSTGLAGYTGELFFGEGSRLTVL.

The CDR3 reads CASSLRRGSTTGELFF. The chain employs TRBV12-3 or TRBV12-4 and TRBJ2-2; TCRdb proposes TRBD1, but this gene call is untestable without DNA. The CDR3 covers 16 residues.

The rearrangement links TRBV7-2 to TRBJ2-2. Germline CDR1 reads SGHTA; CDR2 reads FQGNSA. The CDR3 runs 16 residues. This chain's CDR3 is CASSLQQVANTGELFF.

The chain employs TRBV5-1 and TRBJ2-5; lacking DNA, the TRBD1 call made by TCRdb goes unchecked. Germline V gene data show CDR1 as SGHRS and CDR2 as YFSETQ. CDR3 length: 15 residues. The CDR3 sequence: CASSTGTGIEETQYF.

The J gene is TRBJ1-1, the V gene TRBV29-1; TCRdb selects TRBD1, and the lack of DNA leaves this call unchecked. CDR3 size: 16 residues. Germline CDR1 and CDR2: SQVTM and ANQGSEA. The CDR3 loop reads CSVPPTIERGDTEAFF.

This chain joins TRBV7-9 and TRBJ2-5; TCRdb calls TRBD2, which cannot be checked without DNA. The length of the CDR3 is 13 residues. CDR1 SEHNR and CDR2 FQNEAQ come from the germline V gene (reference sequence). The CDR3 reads CASSLEAGGLSYF.

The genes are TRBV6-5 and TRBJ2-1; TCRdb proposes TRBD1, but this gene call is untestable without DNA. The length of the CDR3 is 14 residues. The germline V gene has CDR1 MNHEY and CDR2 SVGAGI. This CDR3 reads CASSWTETYNEQFF.

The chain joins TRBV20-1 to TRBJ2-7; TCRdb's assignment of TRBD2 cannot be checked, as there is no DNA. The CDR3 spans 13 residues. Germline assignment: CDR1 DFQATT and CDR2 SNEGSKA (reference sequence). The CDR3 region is CSAGRDIGYEQYF.